This entry concerns a single T cell receptor beta chain. This clonotype has ten or more counts. Its antigen remains unidentified. No base qualities exist here, and no much larger clone lies one base off it. The record originates from a study of Graves' ophthalmopathy and Graves' hyperthyroidism (dated by TCRdb to the late 2010s). For the study in its entirety: Peripheral blood was collected at initial diagnosis, before any treatment. The study used TCR beta repertoire signatures to distinguish Graves' ophthalmopathy from Graves' hyperthyroidism and to predict progression to ophthalmopathy. In total, approximately 130 blood samples were TCR-sequenced: under 45 ophthalmopathy, some 75 hyperthyroidism and approximately 17 hyperthyroidism-to-ophthalmopathy patients. To explore V-J signatures that distinguish ophthalmopathy from hyperthyroidism, a discovery set of 90 to 100 patients was enrolled, made up of 40 to 45 with ophthalmopathy and 57 with stable hyperthyroidism. The independent validation cohort included under 20 hyperthyroidism patients plus 17 patients who later progressed from hyperthyroidism to ophthalmopathy. In roughly six hyperthyroidism patients, T-cell repertoires of thyroid tissue and blood were compared. Following sampling, methimazole starting at 30 mg daily was administered to hyperthyroidism patients, and high-dose intravenous methylprednisolone was administered to ophthalmopathy patients. For training and testing, the 100 or so patients in the discovery cohort were randomly divided in a 7:3 ratio. Overall results and qualifications from the work: Most expanded thyroid clonotypes with a frequency above 0.001 also appeared in blood, which suggests that blood repertoires may reflect the immune response in the thyroid. In validation, the model predicted ophthalmopathy progression with about 71% sensitivity and roughly 78% specificity; approximately 12 predicted patients were CT-confirmed with GO in a median of approximately 6.2 months. Sample size was not statistically predetermined, and group allocation was not concealed from the investigators. In cross-validation, the 13-signature model distinguished ophthalmopathy from stable hyperthyroidism with about 90% sensitivity and about 84% specificity, and in the test set the corresponding values were about 80% and 75%.

The ophthalmopathy patients had moderately to severely active disease, with a Clinical Activity Score of 3 or higher, a NOSPECS grade of 4 or higher, and a disease duration of less than 3 months. Anyone with other autoimmune diseases, uncontrolled infections, pregnancy or lactation was excluded from the study. Diagnosis relied on clinical symptoms, serum thyroxine, TRAb, thyroid ultrasound and orbital computed tomography. PBMCs were isolated from more than 8 ml of fresh peripheral blood by Ficoll-Paque density gradient centrifugation. Trizol reagent was used to extract the total RNA, and its quality was then checked on an Agilent 2100 Bioanalyzer. TCR beta CDR3 regions were amplified from RNA transcripts for repertoire sequencing. A first-round RT-PCR used HTBI primers with the Qiagen OneStep RT-PCR kit, followed by a second-round multiplex PCR, size selection and purification. Sequencing of the libraries was carried out on an Illumina HiSeq2000 in paired-end mode with 100 bp reads. The original methods were these. SOAPnuke was used to process the reads, removing any read that contained adapters or uncalled bases, had a mean Phred below 15, or lacked an exact match to the constant primer or identifier. COPE v1.2.5 was used to merge the high-quality paired reads. Each unique nucleotide sequence was treated as a clonotype, and MiTCR v1.1 was used to align the clonotypes to the IMGT TRB V, D and J references. The analysis was limited to V-J combinations with a frequency above 0.0001, which together covered 99.2% of repertoires. A TCR clonal expansion and chaos score per V-J combination was defined as the ratio of F50 clonal expansion to chaos observed in the TCRdist matrix. Welch's t-statistics and random forest were used to reduce features to 13 V-J combinations, which were fed into a naive Bayes classifier. The similarity between thyroid and blood repertoires was quantified using the Morisita-Horn index. TCRdb cleaned the public reads at Q25 with fastp, built clones with MiXCR and kept in-frame beta chains. Rows are combined by CDR3 protein, so each entry shows the most common genes and DNA. What appears here as the V and J calls and clone size reflects TCRdb's work, not the paper's. Within this sample are over 450,000 distinct CDR3 sequences, with 13% to 15% of them counted one time only. The ten most abundant clones make up approximately 9.8% of the sample.

Compared with germline, V lacks 6 bases and J lacks 4 bases; bases without a gene match: 2. CDR1 and CDR2, looked up from the germline V gene (reference sequence), are MNHEY and SMNVEV. The CDR3 sequence holds 13 residues, the cysteine and phenylalanine included. Left in the record is the CDR3 DNA by itself, 39 bases read in frame from the first base. The chain links TRBV27 with TRBJ1-2; 10 bases in the junction line up with TRBD1. The specimen sequenced was blood. The source of this sequence is a woman in her twenties or thirties with Graves' ophthalmopathy. Donor details come from another sample of the same person, matched by shared clones. The DNA sequence reads TGTGCCAGCAGCCGGGACAGGGGCTATGGCTACACCTTC. Protein translation: CASSRDRGYGYTF.